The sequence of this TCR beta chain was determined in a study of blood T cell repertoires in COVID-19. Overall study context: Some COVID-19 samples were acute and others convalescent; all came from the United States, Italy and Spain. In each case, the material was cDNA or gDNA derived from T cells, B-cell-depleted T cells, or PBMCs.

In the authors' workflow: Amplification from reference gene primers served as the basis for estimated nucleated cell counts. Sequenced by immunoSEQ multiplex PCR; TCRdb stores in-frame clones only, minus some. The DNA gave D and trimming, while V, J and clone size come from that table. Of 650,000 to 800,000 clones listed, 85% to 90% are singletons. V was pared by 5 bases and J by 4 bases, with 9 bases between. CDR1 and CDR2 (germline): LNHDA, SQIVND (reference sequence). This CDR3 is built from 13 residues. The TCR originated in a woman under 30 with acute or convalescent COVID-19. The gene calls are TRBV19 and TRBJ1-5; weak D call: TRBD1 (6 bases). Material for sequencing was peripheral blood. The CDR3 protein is CASSYDRNQPQHF. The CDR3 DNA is TGTGCCAGTAGTTATGACAGGAATCAGCCCCAGCATTTT.